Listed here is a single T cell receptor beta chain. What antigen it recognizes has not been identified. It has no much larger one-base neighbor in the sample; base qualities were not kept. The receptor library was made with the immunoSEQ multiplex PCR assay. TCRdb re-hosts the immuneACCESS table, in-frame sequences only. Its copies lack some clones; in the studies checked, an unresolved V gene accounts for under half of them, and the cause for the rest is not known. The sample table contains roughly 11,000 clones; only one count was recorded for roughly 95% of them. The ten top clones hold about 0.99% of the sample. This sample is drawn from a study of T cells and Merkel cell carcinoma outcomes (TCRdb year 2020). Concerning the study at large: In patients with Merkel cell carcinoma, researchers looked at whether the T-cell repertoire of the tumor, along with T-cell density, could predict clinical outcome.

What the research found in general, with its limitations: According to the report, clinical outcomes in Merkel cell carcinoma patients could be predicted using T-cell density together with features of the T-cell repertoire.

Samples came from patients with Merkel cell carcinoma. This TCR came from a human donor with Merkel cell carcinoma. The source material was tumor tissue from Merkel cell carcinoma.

CDR3 region: CAWTKGRGTGVGTEAFF. The DNA sequence reads TGTGCCTGGACCAAAGGCCGGGGGACAGGAGTAGGCACTGAAGCTTTCTTT. The chain is assembled from TRBV30 and TRBJ1-1; TRBD1 matches 8 bases in the middle. V is cut back by 4 bases and J by 4 bases, with 17 bases in the junction unmatched. CDR1 and CDR2, looked up from the germline V gene (reference sequence), are GTSNPN and SVGIG. Including the terminal cysteine and phenylalanine, the CDR3 comprises 17 residues. CDR3 DNA is the only sequence kept; it has 51 bases, read in frame from the first base.